The next 20 T cell receptor beta chains were all read from a single sample in a study of CXCR3-negative and CXCR3-positive naive CD8 T cells. The study made its TRB cDNA libraries by 5' RACE, adding UMI labels. After re-calling the 5' RACE reads, TCRdb lists one entry per CDR3 protein, DNA absent. The sample's table shows about 41,000 distinct CDR3 sequences. The material sequenced was naive CXCR3- CD8+ T cells from blood. Sample subset: CD45RO-CCR7+CD27+CD95- naive CD8+ T cells lacking CXCR3 (TNR3-). All receptors derive from a human donor in good health. Some clones in this sample may be carry-over from other donors' samples.

The chain uses TRBV7-6 and TRBJ2-2; TCRdb indicates TRBD2, and absent DNA this call remains unverified. From germline, CDR1 is SGHVS and CDR2 FNYEAQ. CDR3 size: 15 residues. The CDR3 reads CASSLESGGTGELFF.

The chain has TRBV5-1 and TRBJ2-7; no DNA is available, so the TRBD1 call from TCRdb remains unchecked. Looked up from germline, CDR1 is SGHRS and CDR2 is YFSETQ. The CDR3 runs to 15 residues. CDR3 sequence: CASSPRWDTTHEQYF.

The chain uses TRBV30 and TRBJ2-3; TCRdb selects TRBD1, and the lack of DNA leaves this call unchecked. The CDR3 length is 14 residues. Per the germline V gene, CDR1 is GTSNPN and CDR2 is SVGIG (reference sequence). This chain's CDR3 is CAWSQGAPTDTQYF.

The chain carries TRBV7-3 and TRBJ2-7; as DNA is missing, the TRBD2 call by TCRdb cannot be tested. This CDR3 region has 15 residues. CDR1 and CDR2 (germline): SGHTA, FQGTGA. The chain's CDR3 is CASSPRTSGVYEQYF.

The chain uses TRBV29-1 and TRBJ2-6. Germline V gene lookup returns CDR1 SQVTM and CDR2 ANQGSEA. The CDR3 runs to 12 residues. This CDR3 reads CSVVSGANVLTF.

V is TRBV28 and J is TRBJ2-2; the TCRdb call, TRBD2, lacks DNA for checking. The CDR3 covers 16 residues. CDR1 and CDR2 from the germline V gene are MDHEN and SYDVKM. The CDR3 is CASSLPSGGASGELFF.

The chain combines TRBV29-1 with TRBJ2-5; TCRdb's D call, TRBD1, is unchecked because there is no DNA. The germline V gene has CDR1 SQVTM and CDR2 ANQGSEA. The CDR3 runs 14 residues. The CDR3: CSVEPRGLEETQYF.

This rearrangement joins TRBV27 to TRBJ1-6; TCRdb's D call, TRBD1, is unchecked because there is no DNA. Per the germline V gene, CDR1 is MNHEY and CDR2 is SMNVEV (reference sequence). The CDR3 has 17 residues. CDR3 region: CASSLLRGKSYNSPLHF.

The chain joins TRBV5-5 to TRBJ2-1; TCRdb proposes TRBD2, but this gene call is untestable without DNA. The CDR3 totals 17 residues. Germline lookup yields CDR1 SGHKS and CDR2 YYEKEE (reference sequence). The CDR3 region is CASSLYPSRAAYNEQFF. The complete variable domain, with remaining parts taken from reference TRBV5-5 and TRBJ2-1, reads DAGVTQSPTHLIKTRGQQVTLRCSPISGHKSVSWYQQVLGQGPQFIFQYYEKEERGRGNFPDRFSARQFPNYSSELNVNALLLGDSALYLCASSLYPSRAAYNEQFFGPGTRLTVL.

V gene TRBV5-1 combines with J gene TRBJ1-4; lacking DNA, the TRBD1 call made by TCRdb goes unchecked. The CDR3 runs to 15 residues. In germline, CDR1 is SGHRS, CDR2 YFSETQ. The CDR3 here is CASRGTPILNEKLFF.

CDR3 region: CASSYSGQGAGELFF. The genes are TRBV7-2 and TRBJ2-2; the D gene TCRdb calls, TRBD1, cannot be checked with no DNA. Germline CDR1 is SGHTA and CDR2 is FQGNSA. The CDR3 covers 15 residues.

V gene TRBV9 combines with J gene TRBJ2-3; checking the TCRdb D call of TRBD2 is not possible without DNA. The germline V gene encodes CDR1 SGDLS and CDR2 YYNGEE. The CDR3 totals 15 residues. The CDR3 here is CASSETGGGLDTQYF.

The V and J genes are TRBV7-9 and TRBJ1-2; as DNA is missing, the TRBD1 call by TCRdb cannot be tested. The V gene's germline CDR1 is SEHNR and CDR2 FQNEAQ (reference sequence). The CDR3 has 16 amino acids. This CDR3 is CASSPNRAAPNYGYTF.

The chain combines TRBV7-2 with TRBJ2-7. The CDR3 has 15 amino acids. The germline V gene has CDR1 SGHTA and CDR2 FQGNSA. CDR3 loop: CASSFATGTSYEQYF.

This rearrangement joins TRBV28 to TRBJ1-5; checking the TCRdb D call of TRBD1 is not possible without DNA. The CDR3 runs 14 residues. Looked up from germline, CDR1 is MDHEN and CDR2 is SYDVKM. CDR3 protein: CASQLDSRNQPQHF.

The chain has TRBV12-3 or TRBV12-4 and TRBJ2-4; the D gene TCRdb calls, TRBD1, cannot be checked with no DNA. CDR3 length: 16 residues. CDR3 protein: CASSTGWTAAKNIQYF.

This chain joins TRBV14 and TRBJ2-3; as DNA is missing, the TRBD1 call by TCRdb cannot be tested. Germline V gene lookup returns CDR1 SGHDN and CDR2 FVKESK. The CDR3 is 16 amino acids. The chain's CDR3 is CASSQDRGRFTDTQYF.

This clonotype is identified as medium-sized from frequency. The chain joins TRBV28 to TRBJ2-7. The length of the CDR3 is 11 residues. The germline V gene encodes CDR1 MDHEN and CDR2 SYDVKM. CDR3 residues: CASSLVHEQYF.

V is TRBV28 and J is TRBJ1-1; TCRdb returns TRBD1, unconfirmable since there is no DNA. Looked up from germline, CDR1 is MDHEN and CDR2 is SYDVKM. The CDR3 length is 15 residues. CDR3 sequence: CASSDPFQGNTEAFF. Together with reference TRBV28 and TRBJ1-1, the CDR3 gives the full variable domain: DVKVTQSSRYLVKRTGEKVFLECVQDMDHENMFWYRQDPGLGLRLIYFSYDVKMKEKGDIPEGYSVSREKKERFSLILESASTNQTSMYLCASSDPFQGNTEAFFGQGTRLTVV.

The chain links TRBV29-1 to TRBJ2-1; TCRdb proposes TRBD1, but this gene call is untestable without DNA. There are 17 residues in the CDR3. The germline V gene has CDR1 SQVTM and CDR2 ANQGSEA. The CDR3 reads CSVGSLSGDSSYNEQFF.